Here is one TCR beta chain with its context. Its specificity is not known. The data stem from a study of T cells in Graves' hyperthyroidism and ophthalmopathy. General study findings and limits: Within blood appeared most thyroid clonotypes that had expanded above 0.001. A model built on 13 V-J features separated ophthalmopathy from stable hyperthyroidism.

RNA transcripts yielded amplified TCR beta CDR3 regions. The HTBI primer set drove a first-round RT-PCR of the TCR CDR3. Via MiXCR, TCRdb re-called the multiplex PCR reads, giving one row per CDR3 protein. The profile shows about 640,000 distinct CDR3 sequences, 45% of them singletons. The CDR3 extends over 16 amino acids. V was trimmed by 2 bases and J by 3 bases, leaving 16 bases between them. The germline V gene encodes CDR1 SEHNR and CDR2 FQNEAQ (reference sequence). Orbital computed tomography, thyroid ultrasound, serum thyroxine and TRAb, and clinical symptoms together informed the diagnoses. Sequencing used peripheral blood or thyroid tissue (not recorded which). This chain links TRBV7-9 with TRBJ1-1; D is unresolved. This sequence originates from an adult man with Graves' disease, either hyperthyroidism or ophthalmopathy (not recorded which). The CDR3 DNA sequence: TGTGCCAGCAGCTTATTCGGGGAGGCGCCTGACACTGAAGCTTTCTTT. As protein: CASSLFGEAPDTEAFF.